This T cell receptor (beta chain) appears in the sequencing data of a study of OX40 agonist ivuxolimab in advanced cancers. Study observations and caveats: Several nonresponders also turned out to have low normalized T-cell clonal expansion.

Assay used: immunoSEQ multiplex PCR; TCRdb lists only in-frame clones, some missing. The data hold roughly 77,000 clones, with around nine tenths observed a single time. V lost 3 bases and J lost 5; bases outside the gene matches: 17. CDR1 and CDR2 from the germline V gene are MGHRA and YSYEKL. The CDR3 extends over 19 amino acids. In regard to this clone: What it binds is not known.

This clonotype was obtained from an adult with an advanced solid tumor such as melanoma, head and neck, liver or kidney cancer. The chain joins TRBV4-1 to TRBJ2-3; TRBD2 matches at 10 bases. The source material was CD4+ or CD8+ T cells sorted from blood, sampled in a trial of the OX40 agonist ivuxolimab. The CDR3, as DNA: TGCGCCAGCAGCCAGCAGTTCCCCCTAGCGGGAGCCCGTAAAGATACGCAGTATTTT. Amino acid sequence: CASSQQFPLAGARKDTQYF.